Listed below are T cell receptor beta chains from one sample, sequenced in a study of cytomegalovirus exposure and HLA in healthy donors. Libraries were prepared by immunoSEQ multiplex PCR; TCRdb keeps only in-frame clonotypes and omits some of them. This sample has roughly 100,000 clones, with 50% to 70% found just once. The sequenced sample was PBMCs. All receptors derive from a man under 40 in good health and CMV-seropositive. CDR3s include the opening cysteine and the closing phenylalanine or tryptophan. Each record gives: clone size, D gene, V gene, J gene, CDR3 protein, CDR3 DNA. A D gene is named only where the DNA matches it firmly. Rows give clone size only sometimes, using once, few, many, or a class for an expanded clone.

clone size: -
D gene: TRBD2
V gene: TRBV7-2
J gene: TRBJ2-1
CDR3 protein: CASSRTSDPYNEQFF
CDR3 DNA: TGTGCCAGCAGCCGCACTAGCGATCCCTACAATGAGCAGTTCTTC

clone size: -
D gene: TRBD1
V gene: TRBV19
J gene: TRBJ1-6
CDR3 protein: CASSIGTGWAVDNSPLHF
CDR3 DNA: TGTGCCAGTAGTATAGGGACAGGGTGGGCCGTTGATAATTCACCCCTCCACTTT

clone size: -
D gene: -
V gene: TRBV11-2
J gene: TRBJ2-5
CDR3 protein: CASSLGGGGGATAQYF
CDR3 DNA: TGTGCCAGCAGCTTAGGGGGTGGTGGGGGGGCGACGGCCCAGTACTTC

clone size: -
D gene: -
V gene: TRBV14
J gene: TRBJ1-1
CDR3 protein: CASSQDIRGEASF
CDR3 DNA: TGTGCCAGCAGCCAAGATATTCGGGGTGAAGCTTCCTTT

clone size: -
D gene: TRBD2
V gene: TRBV6-6
J gene: TRBJ2-2
CDR3 protein: CASNKLAENTGELFF
CDR3 DNA: TGTGCCAGCAACAAACTAGCGGAGAACACCGGGGAGCTGTTTTTT

clone size: once
D gene: TRBD2
V gene: TRBV10-3
J gene: TRBJ2-3
CDR3 protein: CAIMTGGAVTGTQYF
CDR3 DNA: TGTGCCATCATGACGGGGGGGGCTGTCACAGGTACGCAGTATTTT

clone size: -
D gene: TRBD2
V gene: TRBV27
J gene: TRBJ2-3
CDR3 protein: CATSRGEIRTDTQYF
CDR3 DNA: TGTGCCACCAGCCGGGGGGAGATTCGCACAGATACGCAGTATTTT

clone size: -
D gene: -
V gene: TRBV27
J gene: TRBJ2-1
CDR3 protein: CASSHSGRSSYNEQFF
CDR3 DNA: TGTGCCAGCAGTCATTCGGGGAGGAGCTCCTACAATGAGCAGTTCTTC

clone size: few
D gene: -
V gene: TRBV2
J gene: TRBJ1-1
CDR3 protein: CAGTENTEAFF
CDR3 DNA: TGTGCCGGAACAGAGAACACTGAAGCTTTCTTT

clone size: -
D gene: TRBD1
V gene: TRBV4-1
J gene: TRBJ1-3
CDR3 protein: CASRQTGTVSGNTIYF
CDR3 DNA: TGCGCCAGCAGGCAAACCGGGACAGTCTCTGGAAACACCATATATTTT

clone size: few
D gene: -
V gene: TRBV7-9
J gene: TRBJ1-2
CDR3 protein: CASSLTPGSSVGLYGYTF
CDR3 DNA: TGTGCCAGCAGCTTGACCCCGGGATCCTCTGTAGGTCTGTATGGCTACACCTTC

clone size: -
D gene: TRBD1
V gene: TRBV6-5
J gene: TRBJ1-4
CDR3 protein: CASSYWRQGDEKLFF
CDR3 DNA: TGTGCCAGCAGTTACTGGAGACAGGGAGATGAAAAACTGTTTTTT

clone size: -
D gene: -
V gene: TRBV14
J gene: TRBJ1-4
CDR3 protein: CASSQVPGWELFF
CDR3 DNA: TGTGCCAGCAGCCAAGTACCGGGGTGGGAACTGTTTTTT

clone size: -
D gene: TRBD1
V gene: TRBV19
J gene: TRBJ1-1
CDR3 protein: CASSIWTGADEAFF
CDR3 DNA: TGTGCCAGTAGTATTTGGACAGGGGCGGATGAAGCTTTCTTT

clone size: few
D gene: -
V gene: TRBV18
J gene: TRBJ1-5
CDR3 protein: CASSPTVGNQPQHF
CDR3 DNA: TGTGCCAGCTCACCAACGGTGGGCAATCAGCCCCAGCATTTT

clone size: few
D gene: TRBD2
V gene: TRBV28
J gene: TRBJ2-3
CDR3 protein: CASSSLAGYTDTQYF
CDR3 DNA: TGTGCCAGCAGTTCACTAGCGGGCTACACAGATACGCAGTATTTT

clone size: -
D gene: TRBD1
V gene: TRBV6-6
J gene: TRBJ2-7
CDR3 protein: CASSPGTGVYEQYF
CDR3 DNA: TGTGCCAGCAGCCCCGGGACAGGGGTCTACGAGCAGTACTTC

clone size: -
D gene: TRBD2
V gene: TRBV19
J gene: TRBJ2-1
CDR3 protein: CASSRLAGGFSYNEQFF
CDR3 DNA: TGTGCCAGTAGCAGACTAGCGGGGGGGTTCTCCTACAATGAGCAGTTCTTC

clone size: -
D gene: -
V gene: TRBV7-9
J gene: TRBJ1-1
CDR3 protein: CASSLVSGAEAFF
CDR3 DNA: TGTGCCAGCAGCTTAGTATCCGGGGCTGAAGCTTTCTTT

clone size: few
D gene: TRBD1
V gene: TRBV7-2
J gene: TRBJ2-7
CDR3 protein: CASSLRTGASSYEQYF
CDR3 DNA: TGTGCCAGCAGCCTCCGGACAGGGGCGTCATCGTACGAGCAGTACTTC

clone size: -
D gene: TRBD2
V gene: TRBV5-6
J gene: TRBJ2-1
CDR3 protein: CASSSSGGALYNEQFF
CDR3 DNA: TGTGCCAGCAGCTCAAGCGGGGGGGCCCTCTACAATGAGCAGTTCTTC

clone size: -
D gene: TRBD2
V gene: TRBV14
J gene: TRBJ2-1
CDR3 protein: CASSHLAGGVYNEQFF
CDR3 DNA: TGTGCCAGCAGCCACTTAGCGGGGGGGGTATACAATGAGCAGTTCTTC

clone size: -
D gene: TRBD1
V gene: TRBV19
J gene: TRBJ1-2
CDR3 protein: CASSRPRQGDTGYTF
CDR3 DNA: TGTGCCAGTAGTAGACCCCGACAGGGGGATACTGGCTACACCTTC

clone size: -
D gene: TRBD2
V gene: TRBV5-4
J gene: TRBJ2-5
CDR3 protein: CASSRAGGGETQYF
CDR3 DNA: TGTGCCAGCAGCCGAGCGGGGGGAGGAGAGACCCAGTACTTC

clone size: -
D gene: -
V gene: TRBV6-6
J gene: TRBJ2-7
CDR3 protein: CASSPTVSGYEQYF
CDR3 DNA: TGTGCCAGCAGTCCCACTGTATCAGGCTACGAGCAGTACTTC

clone size: few
D gene: TRBD1
V gene: TRBV25-1
J gene: TRBJ1-1
CDR3 protein: CASSVTTGSNTEAFF
CDR3 DNA: TGTGCCAGCAGTGTGACGACAGGGTCAAACACTGAAGCTTTCTTT

clone size: -
D gene: -
V gene: TRBV6-1
J gene: TRBJ1-1
CDR3 protein: CASNQAGNTEAFF
CDR3 DNA: TGTGCCAGCAACCAGGCCGGGAACACTGAAGCTTTCTTT

clone size: -
D gene: TRBD2
V gene: TRBV11-2
J gene: TRBJ2-7
CDR3 protein: CASSRGAGGTYEQYF
CDR3 DNA: TGTGCCAGCAGCCGTGGAGCGGGGGGTACCTACGAGCAGTACTTC

clone size: -
D gene: -
V gene: TRBV14
J gene: TRBJ2-7
CDR3 protein: CASSQDYIYEQYF
CDR3 DNA: TGTGCCAGCAGCCAAGACTATATCTACGAGCAGTACTTC

clone size: -
D gene: -
V gene: TRBV7-9
J gene: TRBJ2-7
CDR3 protein: CASSLPTSNEQYF
CDR3 DNA: TGTGCCAGCAGCTTACCCACTAGCAACGAGCAGTACTTC

clone size: -
D gene: -
V gene: TRBV5-1
J gene: TRBJ2-5
CDR3 protein: CASSLGSEETQYF
CDR3 DNA: TGCGCCAGCAGCTTGGGGTCAGAAGAGACCCAGTACTTC

clone size: -
D gene: -
V gene: TRBV7-2
J gene: TRBJ1-1
CDR3 protein: CASSLARTENTEAFF
CDR3 DNA: TGTGCCAGCAGCTTAGCCCGCACTGAGAACACTGAAGCTTTCTTT

clone size: -
D gene: TRBD1
V gene: TRBV29-1
J gene: TRBJ2-5
CDR3 protein: CSVRPPGQVQETQYF
CDR3 DNA: TGCAGCGTCAGACCTCCGGGACAGGTCCAAGAGACCCAGTACTTC

clone size: -
D gene: TRBD1
V gene: TRBV4-1
J gene: TRBJ1-2
CDR3 protein: CASSQGDRGRGNYGYTF
CDR3 DNA: TGCGCCAGCAGCCAAGGCGACAGGGGAAGGGGTAACTATGGCTACACCTTC

clone size: -
D gene: -
V gene: TRBV10-3
J gene: TRBJ1-1
CDR3 protein: CAISVDRENTEAFF
CDR3 DNA: TGTGCCATCAGTGTAGACAGAGAGAACACTGAAGCTTTCTTT

clone size: once
D gene: TRBD1
V gene: TRBV2
J gene: TRBJ1-1
CDR3 protein: CASRETGTGHKRAPGSEAFF
CDR3 DNA: TGTGCCAGCAGAGAGACCGGGACAGGCCACAAAAGGGCCCCAGGGTCTGAAGCTTTCTTT

clone size: -
D gene: TRBD1
V gene: TRBV19
J gene: TRBJ1-1
CDR3 protein: CASSTNSGTALNTEAFF
CDR3 DNA: TGTGCCAGTAGTACCAACTCCGGGACAGCTTTGAACACTGAAGCTTTCTTT

clone size: -
D gene: TRBD2
V gene: TRBV6-1
J gene: TRBJ2-7
CDR3 protein: CASSESGGSSYEQYF
CDR3 DNA: TGTGCCAGCAGTGAAAGCGGGGGCTCATCCTACGAGCAGTACTTC

clone size: few
D gene: -
V gene: TRBV5-1
J gene: TRBJ2-1
CDR3 protein: CASSLSGGIGYNEQFF
CDR3 DNA: TGCGCCAGCAGCTTGTCAGGGGGGATTGGATACAATGAGCAGTTCTTC

clone size: -
D gene: TRBD2
V gene: TRBV15
J gene: TRBJ2-2
CDR3 protein: CATSRGGGRTGELFF
CDR3 DNA: TGTGCCACCAGCAGAGGGGGGGGTCGGACCGGGGAGCTGTTTTTT

clone size: -
D gene: TRBD1
V gene: TRBV25-1
J gene: TRBJ2-4
CDR3 protein: CASRETGVAKNIQYF
CDR3 DNA: TGTGCCAGCAGGGAGACAGGGGTAGCCAAAAACATTCAGTACTTC

clone size: -
D gene: TRBD1
V gene: TRBV7-2
J gene: TRBJ2-7
CDR3 protein: CASSFRTGGYEQYF
CDR3 DNA: TGTGCCAGCAGCTTTAGAACAGGGGGCTACGAGCAGTACTTC

clone size: -
D gene: -
V gene: TRBV7-9
J gene: TRBJ1-4
CDR3 protein: CASSLGRGGNEKLFF
CDR3 DNA: TGTGCCAGCAGCTTAGGGAGGGGGGGAAATGAAAAACTGTTTTTT

clone size: -
D gene: -
V gene: TRBV7-2
J gene: TRBJ1-2
CDR3 protein: CASSFRQSFNYGYTF
CDR3 DNA: TGTGCCAGCAGCTTCAGACAGTCTTTTAACTATGGCTACACCTTC

clone size: -
D gene: -
V gene: TRBV30
J gene: TRBJ1-2
CDR3 protein: CAWGASGSYGYTF
CDR3 DNA: TGTGCCTGGGGGGCCAGCGGGTCGTATGGCTACACCTTC

clone size: -
D gene: TRBD2
V gene: TRBV30
J gene: TRBJ2-1
CDR3 protein: CAWGIGTSGANEQFF
CDR3 DNA: TGTGCCTGGGGGATTGGGACTAGCGGGGCGAATGAGCAGTTCTTC

clone size: -
D gene: TRBD2
V gene: TRBV18
J gene: TRBJ2-7
CDR3 protein: CASSPASGPFYEQYF
CDR3 DNA: TGTGCCAGCTCACCGGCTAGCGGACCATTCTACGAGCAGTACTTC